This T cell receptor beta chain was documented in a study of OX40 agonist ivuxolimab in advanced cancers. Study overall: The dose of intravenous ivuxolimab that patients received every 2 weeks ranged from 0.01 to 10 mg/kg. Partial responses were achieved by three patients, of whom one had hepatocellular carcinoma and two had cutaneous melanoma.

V gave up 5 bases and J gave up 14 bases, with 19 bases separating them. The V gene's germline CDR1 is LNHDA and CDR2 SQIVND (reference sequence). The CDR3 sequence is 14 residues long. Profiling relied on immunoSEQ multiplex PCR, and the TCRdb table lists in-frame clones only, not all of them. The repertoire includes about 62,000 clones, 75% to 95% of them detected once, and approximately 12% sits in the top ten. The sample in question was CD4+ or CD8+ T cells sorted from blood, obtained in a trial of the OX40 agonist ivuxolimab. The chain couples TRBV19 to TRBJ1-6, with D perhaps TRBD1 (6 bases). The source of this sequence is an adult with an advanced solid tumor such as melanoma, head and neck, liver or kidney cancer. In DNA form, the CDR3 reads TGTGCCAGTAGTCTCACAGGGACCGCGTCGGCCCTCCACTTT. Translation gives CASSLTGTASALHF.